The 12 T cell receptor beta chains reported below all come from one sample, sequenced in a study. Cells sorted as Tregs were CD4+, CD25+ and CD127-/low. Each CDR3 protein is one row after TCRdb ran MiXCR on the 5' RACE reads. The data show more than 55,000 distinct CDR3 sequences, more than 20% seen once. The sample consisted of tumor-infiltrating Tregs sorted from the breast tumor. Receptor source: a female donor with breast cancer.

The chain combines TRBV12-3 or TRBV12-4 with TRBJ1-2, with D uncertain. Trimming took off 6 bases at V and 3 bases at J, with 17 bases between the two ends. This CDR3 comprises 15 residues. The CDR3 here is CASRLSGGGDYGYTF. In DNA, the CDR3 is TGTGCCAGCAGACTAAGTGGTGGAGGTGACTATGGCTACACCTTC.

The V and J genes are TRBV9 and TRBJ1-2; perhaps TRBD1 as D (6 bases). V was cut by 3 bases and J by 6 bases, with 18 bases left in between. This CDR3 has 15 amino acids. Germline CDR1 reads SGDLS; CDR2 reads YYNGEE. In nucleotides, the CDR3 is TGTGCCAGCAGCGCCGTGACAGGTACGAAGGATGGCTACACCTTC. Translation gives CASSAVTGTKDGYTF.

This clonotype appeared a few times. This chain uses TRBV3-1 with TRBJ1-2; 9 bases fit TRBD1. V was clipped by 0 bases and J by 5 bases; unmatched bases: 4. CDR3 length: 15 residues. Per germline, CDR1 LGHDT and CDR2 YNNKEL (reference sequence). CDR3 bases: TGTGCCAGCAGCCAAGATTTGGGGACAGGGTATGGCTACACCTTC. The encoded protein is CASSQDLGTGYGYTF.

The chain recombines TRBV12-3 or TRBV12-4 with TRBJ1-6, with 8 bases matching TRBD1. The CDR3 has 14 amino acids. V dropped 3 bases and J dropped 10; count of bases not matched to a gene: 5. This CDR3 reads CASSLTGERSPLHF. CDR3 coding DNA: TGTGCCAGCAGTTTGACAGGGGAGCGGTCACCCCTCCACTTT.

This clonotype was counted between two and nine times. The chain recombines TRBV7-2 with TRBJ2-3; 11 bases map to TRBD2. Germline V CDR1 and CDR2: SGHTA, FQGNSA. This CDR3 region has 15 residues. The V and J ends lost 5 bases and 3 bases, in that order; junction bases with no gene match: 4. CDR3 protein: CASSPRLAGTDTQYF. DNA of the CDR3: TGTGCCAGCAGCCCTAGACTAGCGGGGACAGATACGCAGTATTTT.

This clonotype is termed medium-sized. The rearrangement uses TRBV12-3 or TRBV12-4 and TRBJ1-1; 7 bases match TRBD1. The V gene end was trimmed by 4 bases and the J gene end by 1 base; junction bases not matched to a gene: 9. CDR3 length: 16 amino acids. CDR3 loop: CASSSSRQGKNTEAFF. The CDR3 DNA follows: TGTGCCAGCAGTTCCTCCAGACAGGGCAAGAACACTGAAGCTTTCTTT.

Regarding this clonotype: A much larger clone differs by one base, so this may be a read error. V and J are TRBV5-1 and TRBJ2-3; D perhaps matches TRBD1 (6 bases). Germline V gene data show CDR1 as SGHRS and CDR2 as YFSETQ. V was clipped by 4 bases and J by 4 bases, with 13 bases between them. The CDR3 covers 14 residues. The CDR3 nucleotides are TGCGCCAGCAGCCCGTGCAGGGGACCAGATACGCAGTATTTT. It codes for CASSPCRGPDTQYF. The complete variable domain, with remaining parts taken from reference TRBV5-1 and TRBJ2-3, reads KAGVTQTPRYLIKTRGQQVTLSCSPISGHRSVSWYQQTPGQGLQFLFEYFSETQRNKGNFPGRFSGRQFSNSRSEMNVSTLELGDSALYLCASSPCRGPDTQYFGPGTRLTVL.

This clonotype was recorded a few times. V is TRBV5-4 and J is TRBJ2-2; D assignment may be TRBD1 or TRBD2 (6 bases each). V was pared by 2 bases and J by 3 bases, with 20 bases between. Germline V CDR1 and CDR2: SGHNT, YYREEE (reference sequence). CDR3 size: 18 residues. CDR3 amino acids: CASSFRGGRRRYTGELFF. Written as DNA, the CDR3 is TGTGCCAGCAGCTTCCGAGGGGGGAGACGTCGTTACACCGGGGAGCTGTTTTTT.

The chain links TRBV7-2 to TRBJ2-5, with D possibly TRBD1 on 6 matching bases. From germline, CDR1 is SGHTA and CDR2 FQGNSA. V dropped 5 bases and J dropped 4 bases, with 17 bases sitting between them. This CDR3 has 15 residues. DNA for the CDR3: TGTGCCAGCAGCAAAGGGGTTGGCAGGGGAGAGACCCAGTACTTC. Amino acid sequence: CASSKGVGRGETQYF. Together with reference TRBV7-2 and TRBJ2-5, the CDR3 gives the full variable domain: GAGVSQSPSNKVTEKGKDVELRCDPISGHTALYWYRQSLGQGLEFLIYFQGNSAPDKSGLPSDRFSAERTGGSVSTLTIQRTQQEDSAVYLCASSKGVGRGETQYFGPGTRLLVL.

The chain links TRBV18 to TRBJ1-1; D gene ambiguous. The CDR3 is made up of 14 amino acids. The germline gives CDR1 KGHSH, CDR2 LQKENI. Deletions cut 3 bases from V and 3 bases from J, with 11 bases between. CDR3 region: CASSPILKDTEAFF. The CDR3 region has the DNA TGTGCCAGCTCACCTATCTTAAAGGACACTGAAGCTTTCTTT.

This clonotype was found a few times. The J gene is TRBJ2-6, the V gene TRBV9; D is perhaps TRBD2 (6 bases). V gave up 0 bases and J gave up 4 bases, with 14 bases separating them. Germline CDR1 and CDR2: SGDLS and YYNGEE. The CDR3 totals 17 residues. The CDR3 DNA reads as TGTGCCAGCAGCGTAGCTCGAGGAGGGACCGGGGCCAACGTCCTGACTTTC. As protein: CASSVARGGTGANVLTF.

This clonotype is a singleton in its sample. The chain recombines TRBV5-5 with TRBJ2-5; the D is unclear. V was trimmed by 0 bases and J by 5 bases, leaving 8 bases between them. The CDR3 has 13 residues. In germline, CDR1 is SGHKS, CDR2 YYEKEE (reference sequence). As DNA, the CDR3 is TGTGCCAGCAGCTTGGCGGCTTTGGAGACCCAGTACTTC. This sequence encodes CASSLAALETQYF.